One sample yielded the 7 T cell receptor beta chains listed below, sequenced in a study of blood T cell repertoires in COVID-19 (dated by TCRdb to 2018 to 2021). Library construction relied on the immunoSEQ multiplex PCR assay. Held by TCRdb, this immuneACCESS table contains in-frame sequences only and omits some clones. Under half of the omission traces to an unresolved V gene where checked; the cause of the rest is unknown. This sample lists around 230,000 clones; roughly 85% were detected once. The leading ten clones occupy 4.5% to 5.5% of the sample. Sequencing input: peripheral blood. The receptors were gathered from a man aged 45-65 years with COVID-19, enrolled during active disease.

CDR3 coding DNA: TGTGCCAGCAGCCCCGGGACAGGGCTGGAAAAACTGTTTTTT. Translating it yields CASSPGTGLEKLFF. The V call is TRBV7-6, the J call TRBJ1-4; 9 bases agree with TRBD1. The CDR3 extends over 14 amino acids. The germline V gene encodes CDR1 SGHVS and CDR2 FNYEAQ. Trimming at V came to 5 bases and at J to 8 bases, leaving 6 bases not matched to a gene.

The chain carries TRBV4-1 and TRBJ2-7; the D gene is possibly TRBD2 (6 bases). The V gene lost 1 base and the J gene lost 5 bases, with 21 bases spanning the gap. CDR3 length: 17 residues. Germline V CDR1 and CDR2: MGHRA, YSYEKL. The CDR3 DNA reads TGCGCCAGCAGCCAAGGGTACAGGCCCAGGCGGGAACACGAGCAGTACTTC. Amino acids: CASSQGYRPRREHEQYF.

For the CDR3, the DNA is TGTGCCAGCAGTTCACCGTGGGACAGGGACTATGGCTACACCTTC. This translates into CASSSPWDRDYGYTF. The chain employs TRBV28 and TRBJ1-2; 9 positions agree with TRBD1. The J segment lost 3 bases and the V segment lost 4 bases, leaving 6 bases of the junction unmatched. This CDR3 spans 15 amino acids. Germline lookup yields CDR1 MDHEN and CDR2 SYDVKM.

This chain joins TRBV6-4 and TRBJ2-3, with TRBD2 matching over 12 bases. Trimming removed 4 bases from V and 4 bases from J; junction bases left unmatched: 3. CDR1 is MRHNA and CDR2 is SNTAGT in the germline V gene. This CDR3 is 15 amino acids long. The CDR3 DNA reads TGTGCCAGCAGTGCTAGCGGGGGGGCGGCAGATACGCAGTATTTT. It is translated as CASSASGGAADTQYF.

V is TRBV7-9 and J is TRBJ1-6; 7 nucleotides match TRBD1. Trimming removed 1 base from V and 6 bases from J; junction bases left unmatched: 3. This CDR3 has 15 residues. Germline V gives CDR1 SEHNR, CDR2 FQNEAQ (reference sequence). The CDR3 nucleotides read TGTGCCAGCAGCTTAGGGCCAGGGGGTAATTCACCCCTCCACTTT. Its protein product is CASSLGPGGNSPLHF.

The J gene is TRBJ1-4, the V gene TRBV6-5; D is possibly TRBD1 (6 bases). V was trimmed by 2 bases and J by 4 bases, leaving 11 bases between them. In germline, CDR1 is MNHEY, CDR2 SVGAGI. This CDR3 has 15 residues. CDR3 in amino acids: CASSYEGGSNEKLFF. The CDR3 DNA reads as TGTGCCAGCAGTTACGAGGGGGGGAGTAATGAAAAACTGTTTTTT.

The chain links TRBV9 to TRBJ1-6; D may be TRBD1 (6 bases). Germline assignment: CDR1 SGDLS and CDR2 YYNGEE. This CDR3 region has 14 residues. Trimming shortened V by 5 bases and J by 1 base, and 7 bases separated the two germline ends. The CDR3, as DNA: TGTGCCAGCAGGAGGGGGTCCTATAATTCACCCCTCCACTTT. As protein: CASRRGSYNSPLHF. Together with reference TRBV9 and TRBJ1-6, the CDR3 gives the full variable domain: DSGVTQTPKHLITATGQRVTLRCSPRSGDLSVYWYQQSLDQGLQFLIQYYNGEERAKGNILERFSAQQFPDLHSELNLSSLELGDSALYFCASRRGSYNSPLHFGNGTRLTVT.